This T cell receptor beta chain derives from a study of PD-L1 blockade in urothelial cancer. Study-level background: At 3 weeks after treatment start (second dose) and again at 6 weeks, blood was analyzed. Whole-study findings and limits: It was durable-benefit patients whose tumor-associated blood clones expanded more at 3 weeks. Clonality of blood TCR below the median before treatment predicted better survival.

V gave up 3 bases and J gave up 7 bases, with 13 bases separating them. In germline, CDR1 is SNHLY, CDR2 FYNNEI. The CDR3 is 14 residues long. Time point here: pretreatment peripheral blood. The study collected 1 to 8 samples per patient, pretreatment and on-treatment. Repertoires were generated with immunoSEQ multiplex PCR, while TCRdb's copy carries only in-frame clones and drops some. The sample shows roughly 91,000 clones, roughly 84% of them seen only once. As regards this clone: Its antigen is currently unknown.

Source: PBMCs, taken around atezolizumab (anti-PD-L1) treatment. The V call is TRBV2, the J call TRBJ2-1, with a possible D match to TRBD2 (6 bases). The TCR sequence derives from a man aged 55 to 70 with urothelial cancer. In nucleotides, the CDR3 is TGTGCCAGCAGTGAGAGGAAGGCGGGAAATGAGCAGTTCTTC. Protein product: CASSERKAGNEQFF.